This T cell receptor beta chain is drawn from a study of cytomegalovirus exposure and HLA in healthy donors. Study-level findings and limits: Listed as cytomegalovirus-associated were around 160 TCR beta chains. A link between a missense DCLRE1C variant and TCR beta V- and J-gene trimming emerged from a later analysis. After further analysis at a later stage, 16,951 TCR beta sequences were associated with HLA alleles at 0.05 false discovery rate.

Germline values: CDR1 GTSNPN, CDR2 SVGIG (reference sequence). Between the trimmed V and J ends, which lost 2 bases and 5 bases, there was a span of 8 bases. The CDR3 consists of 12 residues. The PCR used 60 Vbeta and 13 Jbeta primers. Clones were sequenced by immunoSEQ multiplex PCR, and TCRdb holds only the in-frame ones, with some missing. In the table there are roughly 150,000 clones, approximately 71% of which are singletons. To note about this clone: Antigen specificity is unknown.

Specimen: PBMCs. The chain couples TRBV30 to TRBJ2-3, with a weak D call TRBD1 (5 bases). This sequence was found in a woman between 18 and 30 years old in good health and CMV-seropositive. The chain's CDR3 is CAWSRQQDTQYF. In nucleotides, the CDR3 is TGTGCCTGGAGTCGACAGCAAGATACGCAGTATTTT.